This record looks at one TCR beta chain sequence and its context. Antigen: not known. The data were obtained in a study of cytomegalovirus exposure and HLA in healthy donors. Study overall: Unique TCRs numbering some 80 million, obtained from HLA-typed donors, made up an early data release.

A multiplex PCR was run with 60 Vbeta primers and 13 Jbeta primers. Method: immunoSEQ multiplex PCR; TCRdb's copy keeps in-frame clones and lacks some. The repertoire holds roughly 90,000 clones, about four fifths seen once, with 6% to 9.5% in the top ten. Germline CDR1 reads MGHDK; CDR2 reads SYGVNS. Trimming shortened V by 4 bases and J by 0 bases, and 3 bases separated the two germline ends. This CDR3 is 12 amino acids long. Broader study findings: Investigators reported approximately 150 TCR beta chains as tied to cytomegalovirus. Earlier results showed most TCR beta V segments being productive about 87% or about 30% of the time.

The study sampled nominally healthy donors, though unrecorded immune exposures were likely. The source is a man aged 25 to 40 in good health and CMV-seronegative. The V and J genes are TRBV25-1 and TRBJ1-2; D is undetermined. What was sequenced was PBMCs. The CDR3 loop reads CASSAANYGYTF. The DNA for the CDR3 is TGTGCCAGCAGTGCCGCTAACTATGGCTACACCTTC.